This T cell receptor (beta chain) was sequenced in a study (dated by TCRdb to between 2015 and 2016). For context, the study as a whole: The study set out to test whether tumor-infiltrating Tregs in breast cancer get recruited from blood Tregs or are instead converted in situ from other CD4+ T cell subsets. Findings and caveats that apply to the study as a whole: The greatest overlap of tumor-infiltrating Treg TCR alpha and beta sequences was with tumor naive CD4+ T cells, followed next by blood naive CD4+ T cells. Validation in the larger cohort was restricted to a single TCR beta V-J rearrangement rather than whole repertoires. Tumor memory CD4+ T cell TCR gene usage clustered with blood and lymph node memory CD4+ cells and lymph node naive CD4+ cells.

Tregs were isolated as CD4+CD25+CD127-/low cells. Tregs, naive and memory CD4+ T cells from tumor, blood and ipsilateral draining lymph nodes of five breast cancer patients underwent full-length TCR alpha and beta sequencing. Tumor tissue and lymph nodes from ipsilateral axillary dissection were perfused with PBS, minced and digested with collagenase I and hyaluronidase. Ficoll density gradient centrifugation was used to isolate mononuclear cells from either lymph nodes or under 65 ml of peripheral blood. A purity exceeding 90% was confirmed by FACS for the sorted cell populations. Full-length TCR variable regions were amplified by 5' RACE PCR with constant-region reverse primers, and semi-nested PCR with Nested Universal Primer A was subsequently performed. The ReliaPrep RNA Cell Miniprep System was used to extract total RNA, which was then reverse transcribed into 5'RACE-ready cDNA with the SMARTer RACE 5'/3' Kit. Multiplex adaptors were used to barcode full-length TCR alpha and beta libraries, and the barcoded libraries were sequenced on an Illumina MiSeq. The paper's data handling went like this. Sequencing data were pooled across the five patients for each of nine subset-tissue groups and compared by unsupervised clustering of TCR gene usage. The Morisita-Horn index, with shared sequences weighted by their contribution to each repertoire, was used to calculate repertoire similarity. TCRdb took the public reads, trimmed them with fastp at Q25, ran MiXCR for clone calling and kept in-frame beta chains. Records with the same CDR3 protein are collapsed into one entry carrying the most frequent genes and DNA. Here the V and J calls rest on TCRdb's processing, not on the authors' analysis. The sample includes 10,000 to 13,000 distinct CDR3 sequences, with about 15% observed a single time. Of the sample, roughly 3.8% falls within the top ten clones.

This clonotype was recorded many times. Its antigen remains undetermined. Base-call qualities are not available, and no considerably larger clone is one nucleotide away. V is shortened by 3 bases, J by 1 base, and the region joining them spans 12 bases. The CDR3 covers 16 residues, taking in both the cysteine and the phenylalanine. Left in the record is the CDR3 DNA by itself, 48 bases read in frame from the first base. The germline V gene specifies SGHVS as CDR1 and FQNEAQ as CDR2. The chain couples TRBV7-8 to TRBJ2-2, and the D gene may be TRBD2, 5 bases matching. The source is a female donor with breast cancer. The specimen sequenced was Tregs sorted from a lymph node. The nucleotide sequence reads TGTGCCAGCAGCTTGACGCGGGTTGGGAACACCGGGGAGCTGTTTTTT. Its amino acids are CASSLTRVGNTGELFF.